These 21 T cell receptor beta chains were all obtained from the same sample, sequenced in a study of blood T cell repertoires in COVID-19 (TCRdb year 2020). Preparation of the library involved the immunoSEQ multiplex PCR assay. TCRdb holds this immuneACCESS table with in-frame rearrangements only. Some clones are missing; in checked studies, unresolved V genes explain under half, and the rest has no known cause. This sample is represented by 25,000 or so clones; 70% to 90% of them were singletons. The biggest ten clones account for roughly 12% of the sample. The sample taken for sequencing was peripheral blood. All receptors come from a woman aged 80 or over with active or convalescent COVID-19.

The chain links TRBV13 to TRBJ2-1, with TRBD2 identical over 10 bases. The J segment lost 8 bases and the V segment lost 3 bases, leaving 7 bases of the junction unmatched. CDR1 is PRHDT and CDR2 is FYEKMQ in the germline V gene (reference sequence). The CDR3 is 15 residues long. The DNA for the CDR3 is TGTGCCAGCAGCTTCCCAGCGGGAGGGTTCGATGAGCAGTTCTTC. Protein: CASSFPAGGFDEQFF.

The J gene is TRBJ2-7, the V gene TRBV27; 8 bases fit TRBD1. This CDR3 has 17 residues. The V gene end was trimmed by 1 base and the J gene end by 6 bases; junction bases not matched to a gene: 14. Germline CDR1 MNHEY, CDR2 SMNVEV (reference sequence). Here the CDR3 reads CASSLFFTGGYPVEQYF. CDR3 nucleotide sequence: TGTGCCAGCAGTTTATTTTTTACAGGGGGGTATCCGGTCGAGCAGTACTTC.

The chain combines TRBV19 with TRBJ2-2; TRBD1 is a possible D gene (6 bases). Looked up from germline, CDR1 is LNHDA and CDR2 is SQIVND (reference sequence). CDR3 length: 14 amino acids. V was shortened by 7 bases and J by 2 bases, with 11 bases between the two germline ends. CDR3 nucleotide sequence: TGTGCCAGTAATACAGGGCGCAACACCGGGGAGCTGTTTTTT. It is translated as CASNTGRNTGELFF.

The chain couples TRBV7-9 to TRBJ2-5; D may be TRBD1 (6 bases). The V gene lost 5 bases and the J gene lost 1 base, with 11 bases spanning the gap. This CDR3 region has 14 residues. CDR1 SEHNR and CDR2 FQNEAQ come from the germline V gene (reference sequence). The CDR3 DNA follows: TGTGCCAGCAGCAACACAGGGATCCAAGAGACCCAGTACTTC. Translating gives CASSNTGIQETQYF.

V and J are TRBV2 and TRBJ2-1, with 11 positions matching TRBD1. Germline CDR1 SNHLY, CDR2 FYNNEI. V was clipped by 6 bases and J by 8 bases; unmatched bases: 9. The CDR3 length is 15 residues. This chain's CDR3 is CASRQTGTGGDEQFF. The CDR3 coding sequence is TGTGCCAGCAGACAAACCGGGACAGGGGGGGATGAGCAGTTCTTC.

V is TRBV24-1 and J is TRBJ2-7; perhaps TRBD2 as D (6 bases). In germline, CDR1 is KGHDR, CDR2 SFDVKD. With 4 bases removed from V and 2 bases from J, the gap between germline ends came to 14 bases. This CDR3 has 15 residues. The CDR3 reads CATSDAGPSPYEQYF. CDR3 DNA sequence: TGTGCCACCAGTGACGCGGGACCCAGTCCCTACGAGCAGTACTTC.

CDR3 nucleotide sequence: TGTGCCAGTAGTACCGCCGGGACGGAGGGAAAAAATCAGCCCCAGCATTTT. Translating gives CASSTAGTEGKNQPQHF. The chain couples TRBV19 to TRBJ1-5, with D maybe TRBD1 (5 bases). The germline V gene encodes CDR1 LNHDA and CDR2 SQIVND (reference sequence). CDR3 length equals 17 residues. The V end lost 4 bases, the J end lost 4 bases, and 20 bases lay between the germline ends. The full variable domain, rest sourced from reference TRBV19 and TRBJ1-5, is DGGITQSPKYLFRKEGQNVTLSCEQNLNHDAMYWYRQDPGQGLRLIYYSQIVNDFQKGDIAEGYSVSREKKESFPLTVTSAQKNPTAFYLCASSTAGTEGKNQPQHFGDGTRLSIL.

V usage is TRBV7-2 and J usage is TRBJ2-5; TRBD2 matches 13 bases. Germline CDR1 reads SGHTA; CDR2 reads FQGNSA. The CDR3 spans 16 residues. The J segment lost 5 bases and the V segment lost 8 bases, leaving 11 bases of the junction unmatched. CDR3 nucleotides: TGTGCCAGCTCTACCAGGGGACTAGCGGGGATGGAGACCCAGTACTTC. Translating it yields CASSTRGLAGMETQYF.

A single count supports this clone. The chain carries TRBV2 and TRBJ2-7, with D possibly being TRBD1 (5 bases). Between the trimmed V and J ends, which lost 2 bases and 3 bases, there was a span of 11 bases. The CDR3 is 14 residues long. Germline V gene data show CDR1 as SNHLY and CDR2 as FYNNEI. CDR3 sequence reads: CASSEQGTVYEQYF. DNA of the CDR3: TGTGCCAGCAGTGAACAGGGAACTGTCTACGAGCAGTACTTC.

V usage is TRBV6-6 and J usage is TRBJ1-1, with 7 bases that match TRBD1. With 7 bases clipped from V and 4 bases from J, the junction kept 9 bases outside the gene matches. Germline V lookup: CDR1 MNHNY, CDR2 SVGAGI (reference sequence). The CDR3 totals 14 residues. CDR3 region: CASTVRQGGTEAFF. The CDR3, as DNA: TGTGCCAGCACCGTAAGACAGGGCGGCACTGAAGCTTTCTTT.

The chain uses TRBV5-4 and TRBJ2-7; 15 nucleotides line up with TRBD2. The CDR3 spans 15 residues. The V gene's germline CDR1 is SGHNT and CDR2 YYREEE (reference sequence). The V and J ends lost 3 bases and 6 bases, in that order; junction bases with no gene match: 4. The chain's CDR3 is CASSSGLAGGGEQYF. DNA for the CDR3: TGTGCCAGCAGCTCGGGACTAGCGGGAGGAGGCGAGCAGTACTTC.

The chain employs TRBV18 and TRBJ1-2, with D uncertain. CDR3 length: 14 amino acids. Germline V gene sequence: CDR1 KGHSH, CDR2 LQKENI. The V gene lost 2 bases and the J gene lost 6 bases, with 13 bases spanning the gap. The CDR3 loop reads CASSPSLNRDGYTF. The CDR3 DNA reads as TGTGCCAGCTCACCATCACTTAATCGGGATGGCTACACCTTC.

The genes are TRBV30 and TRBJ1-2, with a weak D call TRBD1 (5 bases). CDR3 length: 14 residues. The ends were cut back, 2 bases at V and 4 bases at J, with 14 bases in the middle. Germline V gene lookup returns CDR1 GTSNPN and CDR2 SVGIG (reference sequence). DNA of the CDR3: TGTGCCTGGAGTCCCCGGGACTTACCCTATGGCTACACCTTC. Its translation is CAWSPRDLPYGYTF.

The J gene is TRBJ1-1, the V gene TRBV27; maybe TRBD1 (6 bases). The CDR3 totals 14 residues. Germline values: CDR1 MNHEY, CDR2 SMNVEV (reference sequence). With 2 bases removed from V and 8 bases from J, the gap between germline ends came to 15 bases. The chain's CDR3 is CASSLRVRGPEAFF. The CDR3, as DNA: TGTGCCAGCAGTTTACGAGTCAGGGGCCCCGAAGCTTTCTTT.

The CDR3 loop reads CASSSGQGNTEAFF. CDR3 bases: TGTGCCAGCAGCTCTGGACAGGGTAACACTGAAGCTTTCTTT. V is TRBV3-1 (or the pseudogene TRBV3-2) and J is TRBJ1-1; 8 bases are a match to TRBD1. V shed 5 bases, J shed 2 bases, and the junction held 4 bases outside the gene matches. This CDR3 has 14 residues. CDR1 LGHDT and CDR2 YNNKEL come from the germline V gene (reference sequence).

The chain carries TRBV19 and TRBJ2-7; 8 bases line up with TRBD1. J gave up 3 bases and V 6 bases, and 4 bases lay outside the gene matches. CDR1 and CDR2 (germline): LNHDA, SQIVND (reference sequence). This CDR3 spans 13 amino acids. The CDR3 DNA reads TGTGCCAGTAGCACGGGACAGGTCTACGAGCAGTACTTC. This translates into CASSTGQVYEQYF.

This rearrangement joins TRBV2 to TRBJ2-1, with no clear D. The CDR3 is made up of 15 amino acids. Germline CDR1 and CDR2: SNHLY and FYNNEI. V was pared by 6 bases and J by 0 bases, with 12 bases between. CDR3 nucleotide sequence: TGTGCCAGCAGCAGGCTGGCAGGCTCCTACAATGAGCAGTTCTTC. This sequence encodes CASSRLAGSYNEQFF. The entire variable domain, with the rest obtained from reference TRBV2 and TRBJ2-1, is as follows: EPEVTQTPSHQVTQMGQEVILRCVPISNHLYFYWYRQILGQKVEFLVSFYNNEISEKSEIFDDQFSVERPDGSNFTLKIRSTKLEDSAMYFCASSRLAGSYNEQFFGPGTRLTVL.

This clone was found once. CDR3 region: CAAQSRANVLTF. The CDR3 DNA follows: TGCGCCGCACAAAGTCGGGCCAACGTCCTGACTTTC. The chain is built from TRBV10-1 and TRBJ2-6; no definite D call. Per germline, CDR1 WNHNN and CDR2 SYGVQD (reference sequence). Trimming took off 11 bases at V and 5 bases at J, with 10 bases between the two ends. This CDR3 has 12 amino acids.

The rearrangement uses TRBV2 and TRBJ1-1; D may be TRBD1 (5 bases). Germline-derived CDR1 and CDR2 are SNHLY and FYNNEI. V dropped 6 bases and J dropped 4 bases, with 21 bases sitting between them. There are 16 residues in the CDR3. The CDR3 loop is CASSITWEGMFTEAFF. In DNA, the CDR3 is TGTGCCAGCAGCATCACCTGGGAGGGGATGTTCACTGAAGCTTTCTTT.

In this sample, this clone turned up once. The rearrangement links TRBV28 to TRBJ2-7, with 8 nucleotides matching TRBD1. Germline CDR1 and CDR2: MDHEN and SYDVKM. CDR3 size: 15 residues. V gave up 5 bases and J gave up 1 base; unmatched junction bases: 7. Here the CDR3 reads CASSTQGARSYEQYF. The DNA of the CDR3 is TGTGCCAGCAGTACGCAGGGGGCTAGGTCCTACGAGCAGTACTTC. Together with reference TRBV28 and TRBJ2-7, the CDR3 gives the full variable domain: DVKVTQSSRYLVKRTGEKVFLECVQDMDHENMFWYRQDPGLGLRLIYFSYDVKMKEKGDIPEGYSVSREKKERFSLILESASTNQTSMYLCASSTQGARSYEQYFGPGTRLTVT.

CDR3 sequence: CAISESTGDEQYF. The CDR3 DNA sequence: TGTGCCATCAGTGAGTCGACAGGGGACGAGCAGTACTTC. The chain joins TRBV10-3 to TRBJ2-7; 8 bases are a match to TRBD1. J was trimmed by 5 bases and V by 0 bases; bases with no gene match: 0. The CDR3 length is 13 residues. CDR1 is ENHRY and CDR2 is SYGVKD in the germline V gene.